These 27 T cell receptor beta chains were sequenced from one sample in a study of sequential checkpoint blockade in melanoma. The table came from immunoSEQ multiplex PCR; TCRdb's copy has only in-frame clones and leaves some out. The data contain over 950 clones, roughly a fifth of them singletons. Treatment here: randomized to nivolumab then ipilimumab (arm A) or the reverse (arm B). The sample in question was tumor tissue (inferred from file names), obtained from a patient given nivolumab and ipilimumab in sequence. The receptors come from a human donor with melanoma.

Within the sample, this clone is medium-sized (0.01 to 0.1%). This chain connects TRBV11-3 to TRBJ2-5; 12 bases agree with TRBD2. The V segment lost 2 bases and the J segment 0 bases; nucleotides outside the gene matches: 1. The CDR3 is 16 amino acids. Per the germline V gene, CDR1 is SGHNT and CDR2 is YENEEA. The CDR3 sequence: CASSLTSGGYQETQYF. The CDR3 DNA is TGTGCCAGCAGCTTAACTAGCGGGGGGTACCAAGAGACCCAGTACTTC.

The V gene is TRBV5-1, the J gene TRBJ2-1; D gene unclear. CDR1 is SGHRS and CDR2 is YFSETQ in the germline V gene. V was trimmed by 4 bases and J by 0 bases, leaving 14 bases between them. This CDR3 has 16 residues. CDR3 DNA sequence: TGCGCCAGCAGCCCCGGAGCGCACAGCTCCTACAATGAGCAGTTCTTC. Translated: CASSPGAHSSYNEQFF.

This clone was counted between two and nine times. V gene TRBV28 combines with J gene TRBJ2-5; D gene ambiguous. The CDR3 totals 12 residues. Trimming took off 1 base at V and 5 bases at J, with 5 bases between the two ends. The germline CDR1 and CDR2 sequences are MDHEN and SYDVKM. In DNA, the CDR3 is TGTGCCAGCAGTTTATTATTTGAGACCCAGTACTTC. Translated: CASSLLFETQYF.

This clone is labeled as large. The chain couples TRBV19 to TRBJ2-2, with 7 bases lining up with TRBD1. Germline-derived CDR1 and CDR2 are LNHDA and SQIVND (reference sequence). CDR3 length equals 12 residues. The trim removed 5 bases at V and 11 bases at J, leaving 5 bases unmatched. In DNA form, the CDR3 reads TGTGCCAGTAGTCCAAACAGGGGAGAGCTGTTTTTT. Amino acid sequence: CASSPNRGELFF.

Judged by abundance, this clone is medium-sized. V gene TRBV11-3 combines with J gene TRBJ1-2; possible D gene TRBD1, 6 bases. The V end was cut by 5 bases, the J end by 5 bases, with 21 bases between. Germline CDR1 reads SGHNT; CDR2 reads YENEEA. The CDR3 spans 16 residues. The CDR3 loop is CASSPYRAGAYYGYTF. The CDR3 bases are TGTGCCAGCAGCCCCTACCGGGCAGGGGCTTATTATGGCTACACCTTC.

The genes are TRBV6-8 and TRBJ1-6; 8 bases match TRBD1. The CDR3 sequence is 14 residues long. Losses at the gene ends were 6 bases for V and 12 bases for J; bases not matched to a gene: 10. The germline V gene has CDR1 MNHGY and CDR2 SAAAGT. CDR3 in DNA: TGTGCCAGCAGAACCGGGACAGGCCCTGTACCCCTCCACTTT. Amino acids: CASRTGTGPVPLHF.

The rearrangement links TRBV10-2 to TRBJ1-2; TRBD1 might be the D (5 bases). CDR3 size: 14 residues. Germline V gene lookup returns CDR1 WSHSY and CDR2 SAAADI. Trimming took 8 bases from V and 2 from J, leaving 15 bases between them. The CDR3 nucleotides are TGCGCCAGCGGGGGGGGTCCGATCAACTATGGCTACACCTTC. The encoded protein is CASGGGPINYGYTF.

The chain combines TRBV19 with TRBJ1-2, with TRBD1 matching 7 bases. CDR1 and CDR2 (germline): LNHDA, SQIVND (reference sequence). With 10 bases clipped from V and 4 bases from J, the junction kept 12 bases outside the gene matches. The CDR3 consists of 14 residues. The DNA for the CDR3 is TGTGCCATCTCGGGATCGGACAGGTCCTATGGCTACACCTTC. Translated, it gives CAISGSDRSYGYTF.

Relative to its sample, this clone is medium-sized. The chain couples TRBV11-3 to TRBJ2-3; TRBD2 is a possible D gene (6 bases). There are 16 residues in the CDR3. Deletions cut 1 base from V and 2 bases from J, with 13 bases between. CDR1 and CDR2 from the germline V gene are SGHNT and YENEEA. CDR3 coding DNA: TGTGCCAGCAGCTTAGTAGCGGACCGCCCCACAGATACGCAGTATTTT. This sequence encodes CASSLVADRPTDTQYF.

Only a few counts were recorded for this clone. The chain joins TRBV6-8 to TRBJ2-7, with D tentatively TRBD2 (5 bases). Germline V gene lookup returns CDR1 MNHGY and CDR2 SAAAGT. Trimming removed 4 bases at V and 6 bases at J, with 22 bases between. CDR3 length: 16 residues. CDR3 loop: CASSSLFDTGGGEQYF. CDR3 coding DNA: TGTGCCAGCAGTTCCCTCTTCGACACCGGAGGCGGCGAGCAGTACTTC.

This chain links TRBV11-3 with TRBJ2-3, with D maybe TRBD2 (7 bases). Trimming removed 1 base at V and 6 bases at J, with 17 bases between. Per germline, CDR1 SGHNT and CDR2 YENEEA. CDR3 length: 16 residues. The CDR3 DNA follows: TGTGCCAGCAGCTTAGGGGGGGGCGAAGGCCGGGATACGCAGTATTTT. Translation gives CASSLGGGEGRDTQYF.

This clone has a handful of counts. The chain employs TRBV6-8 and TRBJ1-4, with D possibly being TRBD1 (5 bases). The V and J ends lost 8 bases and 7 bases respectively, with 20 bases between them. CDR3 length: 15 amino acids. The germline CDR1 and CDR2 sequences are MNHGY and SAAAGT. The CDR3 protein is CASSAGTFFGEKLFF. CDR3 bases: TGTGCCAGCTCGGCCGGGACTTTTTTCGGTGAAAAACTGTTTTTT.

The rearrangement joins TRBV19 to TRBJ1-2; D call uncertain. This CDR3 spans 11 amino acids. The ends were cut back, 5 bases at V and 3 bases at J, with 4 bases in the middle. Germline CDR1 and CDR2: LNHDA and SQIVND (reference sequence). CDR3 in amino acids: CASSEHYGYTF. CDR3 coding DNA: TGTGCCAGTAGTGAGCACTATGGCTACACCTTC. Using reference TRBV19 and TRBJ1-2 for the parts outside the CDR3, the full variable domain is DGGITQSPKYLFRKEGQNVTLSCEQNLNHDAMYWYRQDPGQGLRLIYYSQIVNDFQKGDIAEGYSVSREKKESFPLTVTSAQKNPTAFYLCASSEHYGYTFGSGTRLTVV.

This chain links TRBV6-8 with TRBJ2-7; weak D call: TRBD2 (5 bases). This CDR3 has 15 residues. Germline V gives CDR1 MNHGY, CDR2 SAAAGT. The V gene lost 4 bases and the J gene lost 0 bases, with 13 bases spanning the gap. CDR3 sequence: CASSSPGGHSYEQYF. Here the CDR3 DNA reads TGTGCCAGCAGTTCCCCCGGAGGTCACTCCTACGAGCAGTACTTC.

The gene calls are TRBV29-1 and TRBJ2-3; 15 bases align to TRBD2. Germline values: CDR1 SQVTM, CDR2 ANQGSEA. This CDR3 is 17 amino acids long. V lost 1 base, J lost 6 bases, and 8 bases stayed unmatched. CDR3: CSVEVWTSGRASDTQYF. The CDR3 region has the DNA TGCAGCGTTGAAGTCTGGACTAGCGGGAGGGCCAGTGATACGCAGTATTTT.

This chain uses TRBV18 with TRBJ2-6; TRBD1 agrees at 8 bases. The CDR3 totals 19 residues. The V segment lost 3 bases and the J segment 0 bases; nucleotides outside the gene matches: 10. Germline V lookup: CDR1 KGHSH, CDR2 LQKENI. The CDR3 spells CASSPAVGQVYSGANVLTF. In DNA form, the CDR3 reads TGTGCCAGCTCACCCGCTGTGGGACAGGTGTACTCTGGGGCCAACGTCCTGACTTTC. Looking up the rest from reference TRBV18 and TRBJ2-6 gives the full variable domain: NAGVMQNPRHLVRRRGQEARLRCSPMKGHSHVYWYRQLPEEGLKFMVYLQKENIIDESGMPKERFSAEFPKEGPSILRIQQVVRGDSAAYFCASSPAVGQVYSGANVLTFGAGSRLTVL.

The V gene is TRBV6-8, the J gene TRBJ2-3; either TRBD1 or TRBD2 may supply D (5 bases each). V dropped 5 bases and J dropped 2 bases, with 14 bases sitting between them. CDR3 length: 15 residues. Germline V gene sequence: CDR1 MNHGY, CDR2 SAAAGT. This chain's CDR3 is CASSETRDPTDTQYF. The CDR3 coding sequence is TGTGCCAGCAGTGAGACCAGGGACCCCACAGATACGCAGTATTTT.

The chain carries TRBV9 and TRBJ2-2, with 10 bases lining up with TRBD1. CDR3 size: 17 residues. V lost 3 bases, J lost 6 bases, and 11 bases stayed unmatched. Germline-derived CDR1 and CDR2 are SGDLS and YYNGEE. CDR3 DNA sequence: TGTGCCAGCAGCGCCTCCGGGACAGGGGTGCGCGCCGGGGAGCTGTTTTTT. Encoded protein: CASSASGTGVRAGELFF.

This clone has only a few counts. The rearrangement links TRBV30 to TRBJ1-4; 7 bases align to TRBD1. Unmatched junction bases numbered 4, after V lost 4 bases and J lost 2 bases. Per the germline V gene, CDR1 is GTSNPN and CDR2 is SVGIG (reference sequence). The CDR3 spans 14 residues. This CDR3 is CAWNQGVTNEKLFF. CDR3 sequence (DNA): TGTGCCTGGAATCAGGGGGTGACTAATGAAAAACTGTTTTTT.

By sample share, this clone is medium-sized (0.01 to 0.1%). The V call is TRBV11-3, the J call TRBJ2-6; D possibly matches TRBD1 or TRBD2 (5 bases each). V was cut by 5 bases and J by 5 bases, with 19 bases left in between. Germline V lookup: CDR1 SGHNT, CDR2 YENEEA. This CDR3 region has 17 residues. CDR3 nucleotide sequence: TGTGCCAGCAGCGAGGGGCACCCACAAAGTCGGGCCAACGTCCTGACTTTC. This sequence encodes CASSEGHPQSRANVLTF. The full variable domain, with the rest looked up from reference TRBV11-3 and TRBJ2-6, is EAGVVQSPRYKIIEKKQPVAFWCNPISGHNTLYWYLQNLGQGPELLIRYENEEAVDDSQLPKDRFSAERLKGVDSTLKIQPAELGDSAVYLCASSEGHPQSRANVLTFGAGSRLTVL.

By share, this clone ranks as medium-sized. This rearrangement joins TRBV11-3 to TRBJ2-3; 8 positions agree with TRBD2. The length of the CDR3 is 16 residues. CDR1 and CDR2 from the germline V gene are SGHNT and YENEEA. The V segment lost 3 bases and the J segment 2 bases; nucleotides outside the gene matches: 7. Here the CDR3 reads CASSLAGSGITDTQYF. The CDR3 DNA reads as TGTGCCAGCAGCTTGGCCGGTAGCGGGATCACAGATACGCAGTATTTT.

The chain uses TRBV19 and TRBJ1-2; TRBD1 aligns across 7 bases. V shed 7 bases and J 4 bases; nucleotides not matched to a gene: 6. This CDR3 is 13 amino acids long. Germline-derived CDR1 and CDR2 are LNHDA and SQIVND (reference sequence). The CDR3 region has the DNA TGTGCCAGTATCCACCGACAGGGCTATGGCTACACCTTC. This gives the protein CASIHRQGYGYTF.

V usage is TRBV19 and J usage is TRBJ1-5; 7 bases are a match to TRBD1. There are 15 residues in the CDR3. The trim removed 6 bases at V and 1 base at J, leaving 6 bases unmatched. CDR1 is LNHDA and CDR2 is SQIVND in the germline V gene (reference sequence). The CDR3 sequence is CASSITGASNQPQHF. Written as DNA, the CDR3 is TGTGCCAGTAGCATAACAGGGGCAAGCAATCAGCCCCAGCATTTT.

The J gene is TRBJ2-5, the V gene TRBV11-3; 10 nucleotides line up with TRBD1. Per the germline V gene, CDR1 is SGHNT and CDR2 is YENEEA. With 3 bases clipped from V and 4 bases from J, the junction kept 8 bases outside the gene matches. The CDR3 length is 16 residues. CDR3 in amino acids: CASSLALGTGVETQYF. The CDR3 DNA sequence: TGTGCCAGCAGCTTGGCCTTGGGGACAGGGGTAGAGACCCAGTACTTC.

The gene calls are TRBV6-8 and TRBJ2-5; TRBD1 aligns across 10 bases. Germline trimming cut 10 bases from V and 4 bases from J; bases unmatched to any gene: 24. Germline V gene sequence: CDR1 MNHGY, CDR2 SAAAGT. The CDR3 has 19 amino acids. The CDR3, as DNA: TGTGCCATCAGGGAGGGACAGGGGAGCGCGGGAGGCGGCTCAGAGACCCAGTACTTC. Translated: CAIREGQGSAGGGSETQYF.

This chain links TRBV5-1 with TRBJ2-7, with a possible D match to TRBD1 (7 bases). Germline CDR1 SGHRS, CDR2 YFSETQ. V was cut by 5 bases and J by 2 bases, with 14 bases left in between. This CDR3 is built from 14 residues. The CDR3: CASRGGTAAYEQYF. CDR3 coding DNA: TGCGCCAGCAGAGGAGGGACAGCGGCCTACGAGCAGTACTTC.

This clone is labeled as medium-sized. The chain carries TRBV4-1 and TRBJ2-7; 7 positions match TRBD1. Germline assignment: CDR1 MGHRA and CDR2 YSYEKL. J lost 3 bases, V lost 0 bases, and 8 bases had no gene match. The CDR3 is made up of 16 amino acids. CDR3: CASSQDRPGGIYEQYF. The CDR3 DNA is TGCGCCAGCAGCCAAGATCGGCCAGGGGGAATCTACGAGCAGTACTTC.